This T cell receptor (beta chain) was found in a study of T cell repertoires in cytomegalovirus infection. Across the study: TCR beta signatures that were public indicated CMV infection and matching HLA type. Overall study results and limits: Cumulative public TCR beta family frequency identified carriers of CMV plus the relevant HLA. CMV-specific TCR beta clonotypes restricted by HLA-C dominated the ex vivo response.

The CDR3 sequence is 14 residues long. V was cut by 6 bases and J by 0 bases, with 9 bases left in between. Looked up from germline, CDR1 is GTSNPN and CDR2 is SVGIG (reference sequence). MiXCR was run by TCRdb on the reads, yielding one entry per CDR3 protein. The sample holds about 210,000 distinct CDR3 sequences, roughly 6.5% seen once. This clonotype was observed a few times. Its antigen is undetermined. This sequence was found in a human donor in good health (CMV status not recorded). Some clones in this sample may be carry-over from other donors' samples. The gene calls are TRBV30 and TRBJ2-6; no firm D call. Specimen: PBMCs. CDR3 protein: CACPLNSGANVLTF. The CDR3 DNA follows: TGTGCCTGCCCCCTTAACTCTGGGGCCAACGTCCTGACTTTC.